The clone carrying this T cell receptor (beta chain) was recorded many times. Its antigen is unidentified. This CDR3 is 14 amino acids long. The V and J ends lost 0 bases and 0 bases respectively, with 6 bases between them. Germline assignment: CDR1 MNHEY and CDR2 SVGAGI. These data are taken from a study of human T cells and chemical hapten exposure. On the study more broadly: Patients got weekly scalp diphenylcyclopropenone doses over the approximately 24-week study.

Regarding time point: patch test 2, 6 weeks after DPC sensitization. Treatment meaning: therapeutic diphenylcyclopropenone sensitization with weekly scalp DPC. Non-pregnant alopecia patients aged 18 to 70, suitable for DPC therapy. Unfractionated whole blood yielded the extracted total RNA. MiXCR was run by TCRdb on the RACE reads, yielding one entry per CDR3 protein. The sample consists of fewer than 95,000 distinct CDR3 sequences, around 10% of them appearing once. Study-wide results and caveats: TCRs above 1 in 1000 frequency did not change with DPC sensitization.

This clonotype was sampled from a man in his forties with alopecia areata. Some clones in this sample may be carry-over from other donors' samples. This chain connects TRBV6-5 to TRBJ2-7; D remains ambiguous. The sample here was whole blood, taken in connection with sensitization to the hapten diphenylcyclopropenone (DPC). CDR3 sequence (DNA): TGTGCCAGCAGTTACTCGTATTCCTCCTACGAGCAGTACTTC. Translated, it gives CASSYSYSSYEQYF.